The 2 T cell receptor beta chains below all came from one sample that was sequenced in a study of blood T cell repertoires in COVID-19. Only in-frame clones appear in the TCRdb table, and some are missing; sequencing was by immunoSEQ multiplex PCR. This table holds almost 50,000 clones, about nine tenths found once. Material: peripheral blood. All receptors derive from a human donor in a cohort sampled during active COVID-19.

The rearrangement uses TRBV3-1 (or the pseudogene TRBV3-2) and TRBJ1-3, with D perhaps matching TRBD1 (5 bases). Per the germline V gene, CDR1 is LGHDT and CDR2 is YNNKEL (reference sequence). This CDR3 is built from 17 residues. V was shortened by 1 base and J by 7 bases, with 20 bases between the two germline ends. The CDR3 loop is CASSQAVSGGSKNTIYF. The CDR3 nucleotides read TGTGCCAGCAGCCAAGCCGTGTCCGGGGGTTCAAAGAACACCATATATTTT.

This rearrangement joins TRBV27 to TRBJ2-7; perhaps TRBD2 as D (6 bases). The germline V and J ends were trimmed by 6 bases and 2 bases, with 20 bases remaining between them. In germline, CDR1 is MNHEY, CDR2 SMNVEV (reference sequence). The CDR3 totals 16 residues. The DNA of the CDR3 is TGTGCCAGCAGGCCGCTCGGTACGGGGGACCCCTACGAGCAGTACGTC. Protein product: CASRPLGTGDPYEQYV.